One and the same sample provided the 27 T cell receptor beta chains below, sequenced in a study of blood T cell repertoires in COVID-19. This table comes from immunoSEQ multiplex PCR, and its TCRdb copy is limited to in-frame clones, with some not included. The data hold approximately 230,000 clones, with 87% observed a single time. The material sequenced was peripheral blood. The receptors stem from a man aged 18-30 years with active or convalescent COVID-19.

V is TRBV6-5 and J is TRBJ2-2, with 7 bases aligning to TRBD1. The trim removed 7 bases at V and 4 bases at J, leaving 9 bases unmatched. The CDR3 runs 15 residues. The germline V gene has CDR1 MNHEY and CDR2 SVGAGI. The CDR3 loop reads CASIFRQGPTGELFF. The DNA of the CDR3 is TGTGCCAGCATATTCCGACAGGGACCCACCGGGGAGCTGTTTTTT.

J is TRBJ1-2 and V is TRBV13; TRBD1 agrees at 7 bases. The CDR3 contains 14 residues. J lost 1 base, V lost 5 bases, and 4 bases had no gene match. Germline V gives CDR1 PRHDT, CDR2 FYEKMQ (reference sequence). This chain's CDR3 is CASSGTEVNYGYTF. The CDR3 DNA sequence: TGTGCCAGCAGCGGGACAGAAGTTAACTATGGCTACACCTTC.

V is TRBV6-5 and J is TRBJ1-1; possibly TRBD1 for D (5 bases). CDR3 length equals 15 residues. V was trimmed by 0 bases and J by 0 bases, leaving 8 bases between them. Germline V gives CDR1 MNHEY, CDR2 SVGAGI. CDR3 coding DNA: TGTGCCAGCAGTTACTCCTGGACAATGAACACTGAAGCTTTCTTT. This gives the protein CASSYSWTMNTEAFF.

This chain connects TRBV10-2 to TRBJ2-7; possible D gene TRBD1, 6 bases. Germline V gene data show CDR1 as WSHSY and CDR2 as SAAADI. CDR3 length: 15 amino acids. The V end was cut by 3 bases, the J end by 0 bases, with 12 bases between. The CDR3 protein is CASSDMRGNSYEQYF. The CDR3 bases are TGCGCCAGCAGTGACATGAGGGGGAACTCCTACGAGCAGTACTTC.

The CDR3 here is CASSPGLADVGELFF. The DNA for the CDR3 is TGTGCCAGCAGCCCGGGACTAGCAGATGTGGGGGAGCTGTTTTTT. The J gene is TRBJ2-2, the V gene TRBV11-3, with 9 bases matching TRBD2. V was pared by 5 bases and J by 8 bases, with 9 bases of the junction left unmatched. The CDR3 loop spans 15 amino acids. CDR1 is SGHNT and CDR2 is YENEEA in the germline V gene.

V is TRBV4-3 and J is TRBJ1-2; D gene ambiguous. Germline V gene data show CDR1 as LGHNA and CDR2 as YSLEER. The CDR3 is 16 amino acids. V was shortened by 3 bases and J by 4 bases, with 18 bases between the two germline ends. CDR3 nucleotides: TGCGCCAGCAGCCAGTATAACGTGGGCCGGGGCTATGGCTACACCTTC. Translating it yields CASSQYNVGRGYGYTF.

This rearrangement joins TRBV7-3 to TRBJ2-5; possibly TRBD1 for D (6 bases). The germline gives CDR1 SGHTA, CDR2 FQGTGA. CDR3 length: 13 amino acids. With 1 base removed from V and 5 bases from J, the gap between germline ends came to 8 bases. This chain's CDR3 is CASSLSRGETQYF. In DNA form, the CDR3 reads TGTGCCAGCAGCTTAAGCAGGGGTGAGACCCAGTACTTC.

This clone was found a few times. CDR3 sequence reads: CASSFSMAGGSDAFF. The CDR3 DNA is TGTGCCAGCAGTTTTTCTATGGCAGGGGGCTCGGATGCTTTCTTT. The chain employs TRBV27 and TRBJ1-1; TRBD1 matches at 8 bases. The CDR3 has 15 residues. Losses at the gene ends were 3 bases for V and 11 bases for J; bases not matched to a gene: 14. Germline CDR1 and CDR2: MNHEY and SMNVEV (reference sequence).

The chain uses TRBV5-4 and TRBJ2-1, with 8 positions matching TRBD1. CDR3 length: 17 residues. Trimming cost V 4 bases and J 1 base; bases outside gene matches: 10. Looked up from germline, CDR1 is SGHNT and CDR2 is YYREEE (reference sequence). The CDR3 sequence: CASSPWTGLASYNEQFF. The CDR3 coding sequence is TGTGCCAGCAGCCCATGGACAGGGTTGGCATCCTACAATGAGCAGTTCTTC.

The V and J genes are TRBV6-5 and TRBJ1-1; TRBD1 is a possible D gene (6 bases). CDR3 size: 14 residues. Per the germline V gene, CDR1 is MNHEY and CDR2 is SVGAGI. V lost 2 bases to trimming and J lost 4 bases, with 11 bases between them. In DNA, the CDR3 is TGTGCCAGCAGTTACGGTCAGGGGACCACTGAAGCTTTCTTT. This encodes CASSYGQGTTEAFF.

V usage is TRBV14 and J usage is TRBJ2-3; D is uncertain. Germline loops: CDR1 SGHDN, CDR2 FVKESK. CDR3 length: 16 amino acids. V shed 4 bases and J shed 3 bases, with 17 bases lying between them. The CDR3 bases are TGTGCCAGCAGCCTTCGGGTCGCAACTAATACAGATACGCAGTATTTT. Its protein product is CASSLRVATNTDTQYF. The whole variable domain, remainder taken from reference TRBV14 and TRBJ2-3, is EAGVTQFPSHSVIEKGQTVTLRCDPISGHDNLYWYRRVMGKEIKFLLHFVKESKQDESGMPNNRFLAERTGGTYSTLKVQPAELEDSGVYFCASSLRVATNTDTQYFGPGTRLTVL.

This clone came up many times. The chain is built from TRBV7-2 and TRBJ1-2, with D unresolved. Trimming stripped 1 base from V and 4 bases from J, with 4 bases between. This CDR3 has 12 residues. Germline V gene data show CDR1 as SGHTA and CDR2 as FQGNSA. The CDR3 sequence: CASSLVLYGYTF. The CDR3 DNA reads TGTGCCAGCAGCTTAGTTCTCTATGGCTACACCTTC. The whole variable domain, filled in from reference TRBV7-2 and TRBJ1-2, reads GAGVSQSPSNKVTEKGKDVELRCDPISGHTALYWYRQSLGQGLEFLIYFQGNSAPDKSGLPSDRFSAERTGGSVSTLTIQRTQQEDSAVYLCASSLVLYGYTFGSGTRLTVV.

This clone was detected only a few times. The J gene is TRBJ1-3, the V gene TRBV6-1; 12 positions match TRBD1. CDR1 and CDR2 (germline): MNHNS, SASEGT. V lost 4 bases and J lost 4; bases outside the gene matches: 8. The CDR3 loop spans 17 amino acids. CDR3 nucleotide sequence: TGTGCCAGCAGTGTGATTGGGACAGGGGGCTCCGGAAACACCATATATTTT. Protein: CASSVIGTGGSGNTIYF.

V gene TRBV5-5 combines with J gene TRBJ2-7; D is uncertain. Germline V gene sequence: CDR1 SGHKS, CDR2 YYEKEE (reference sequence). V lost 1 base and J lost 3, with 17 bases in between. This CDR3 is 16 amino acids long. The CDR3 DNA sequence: TGTGCCAGCAGCTTGAGCGCGGCCTCAATACTCTACGAGCAGTACTTC. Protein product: CASSLSAASILYEQYF.

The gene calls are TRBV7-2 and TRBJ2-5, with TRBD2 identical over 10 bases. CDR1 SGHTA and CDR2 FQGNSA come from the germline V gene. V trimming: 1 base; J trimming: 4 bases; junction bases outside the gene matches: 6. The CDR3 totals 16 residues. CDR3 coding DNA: TGTGCCAGCAGCTTAGTTAGCGGGGGGCCCGGAGAGACCCAGTACTTC. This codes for CASSLVSGGPGETQYF. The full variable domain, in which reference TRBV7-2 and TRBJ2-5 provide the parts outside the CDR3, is GAGVSQSPSNKVTEKGKDVELRCDPISGHTALYWYRQSLGQGLEFLIYFQGNSAPDKSGLPSDRFSAERTGGSVSTLTIQRTQQEDSAVYLCASSLVSGGPGETQYFGPGTRLLVL.

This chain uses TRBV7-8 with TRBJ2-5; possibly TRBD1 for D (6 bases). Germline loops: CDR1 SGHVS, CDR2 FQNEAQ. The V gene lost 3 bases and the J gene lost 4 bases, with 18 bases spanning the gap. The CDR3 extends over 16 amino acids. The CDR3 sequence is CASSLRLTGVSETQYF. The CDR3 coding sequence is TGTGCCAGCAGCTTGCGGTTGACAGGTGTATCAGAGACCCAGTACTTC.

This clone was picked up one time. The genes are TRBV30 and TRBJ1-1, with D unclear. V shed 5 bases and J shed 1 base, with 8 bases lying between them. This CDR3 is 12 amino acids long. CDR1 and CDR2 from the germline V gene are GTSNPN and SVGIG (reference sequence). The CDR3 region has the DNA TGTGCCTGGCGGGAGGGGAACACTGAAGCTTTCTTT. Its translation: CAWREGNTEAFF.

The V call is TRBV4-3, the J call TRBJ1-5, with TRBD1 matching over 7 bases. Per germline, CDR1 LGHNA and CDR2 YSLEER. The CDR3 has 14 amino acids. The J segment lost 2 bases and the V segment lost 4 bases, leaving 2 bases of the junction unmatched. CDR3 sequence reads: CASSPGGRNQPQHF. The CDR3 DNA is TGCGCCAGCAGCCCAGGGGGACGCAATCAGCCCCAGCATTTT.

The CDR3 bases are TGTGCCAGCAGTTCTCCGGCGGGGCAGTACTTC. Translating it yields CASSSPAGQYF. The chain recombines TRBV28 with TRBJ2-7; the D gene is possibly TRBD2 (5 bases). This CDR3 region has 11 residues. V lost 4 bases to trimming and J lost 9 bases, with 10 bases between them. Germline V gene lookup returns CDR1 MDHEN and CDR2 SYDVKM.

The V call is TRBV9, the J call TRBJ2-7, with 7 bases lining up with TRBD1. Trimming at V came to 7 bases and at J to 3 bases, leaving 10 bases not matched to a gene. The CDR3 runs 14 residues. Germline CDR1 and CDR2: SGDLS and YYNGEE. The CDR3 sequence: CASGRDSNRYEQYF. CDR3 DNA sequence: TGTGCCAGCGGCCGGGACAGCAATCGCTACGAGCAGTACTTC.

The CDR3 is CASSNPLWDRYYSNQPQHF. The CDR3 nucleotides read TGTGCCAGCAGCAACCCCCTCTGGGACAGATACTATAGCAATCAGCCCCAGCATTTT. V usage is TRBV21-1 and J usage is TRBJ1-5; the DNA was not compared with TRBD1, the D call given in the table. TRBV21-1 is marked as a pseudogene. There are 19 residues in the CDR3.

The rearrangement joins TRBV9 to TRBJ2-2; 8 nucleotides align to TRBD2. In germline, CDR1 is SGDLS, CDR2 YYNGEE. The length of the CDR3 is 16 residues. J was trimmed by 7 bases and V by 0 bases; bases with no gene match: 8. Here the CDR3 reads CASSVGSSGRNGELFF. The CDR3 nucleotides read TGTGCCAGCAGCGTAGGGTCTAGCGGGCGGAACGGGGAGCTGTTTTTT.

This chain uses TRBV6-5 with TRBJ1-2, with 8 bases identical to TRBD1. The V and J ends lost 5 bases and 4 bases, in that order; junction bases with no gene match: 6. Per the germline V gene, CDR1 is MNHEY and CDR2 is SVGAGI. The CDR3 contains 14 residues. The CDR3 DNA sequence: TGTGCCAGCAGTAACGGACAGGGCCTCTATGGCTACACCTTC. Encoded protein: CASSNGQGLYGYTF.

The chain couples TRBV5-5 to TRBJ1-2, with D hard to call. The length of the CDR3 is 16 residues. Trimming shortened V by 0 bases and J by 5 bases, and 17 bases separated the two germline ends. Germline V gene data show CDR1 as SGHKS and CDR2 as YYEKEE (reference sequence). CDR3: CASSLVGEGAGYGYTF. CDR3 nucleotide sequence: TGTGCCAGCAGCTTGGTCGGCGAGGGTGCTGGATATGGCTACACCTTC.

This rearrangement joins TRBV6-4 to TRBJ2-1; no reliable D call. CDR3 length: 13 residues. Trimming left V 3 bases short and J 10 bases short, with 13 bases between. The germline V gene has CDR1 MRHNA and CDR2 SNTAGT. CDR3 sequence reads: CASSEGLGLEQFF. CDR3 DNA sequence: TGTGCCAGCAGTGAGGGCCTTGGCTTGGAGCAGTTCTTC.

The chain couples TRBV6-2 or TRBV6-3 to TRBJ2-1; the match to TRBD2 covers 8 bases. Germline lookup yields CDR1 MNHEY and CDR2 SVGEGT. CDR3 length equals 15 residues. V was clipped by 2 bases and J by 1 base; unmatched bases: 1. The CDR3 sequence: CASSYPGGSYNEQFF. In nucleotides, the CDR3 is TGTGCCAGCAGTTACCCGGGAGGGTCCTACAATGAGCAGTTCTTC.

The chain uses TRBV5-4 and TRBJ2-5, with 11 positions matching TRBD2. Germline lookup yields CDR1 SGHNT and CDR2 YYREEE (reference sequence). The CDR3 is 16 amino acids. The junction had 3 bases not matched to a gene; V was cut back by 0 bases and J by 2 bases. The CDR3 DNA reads TGTGCCAGCAGCTTGGCCCTAGCGGGAGGACAAGAGACCCAGTACTTC. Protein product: CASSLALAGGQETQYF.